Listed here are 4 T cell receptor beta chains from one sample, sequenced in a study of PD-L1 blockade in urothelial cancer. The protocol was immunoSEQ multiplex PCR, while the TCRdb copy is restricted to in-frame clones and leaves out a portion. Of 95,000 to 150,000 clones listed, roughly 83% were seen once; the top ten hold approximately 2.4%. Time point meaning: peripheral blood 6 weeks after treatment start. The sequencing here drew on PBMCs, taken around atezolizumab (anti-PD-L1) treatment. These receptors were taken from a middle-aged man with urothelial cancer.

The chain carries TRBV4-2 and TRBJ1-3; a possible D gene is TRBD1 (6 bases). Germline loops: CDR1 LGHNA, CDR2 YNFKEQ. CDR3 length equals 17 residues. V gave up 0 bases and J gave up 0 bases, with 12 bases separating them. This chain's CDR3 is CASSQDTGHLSGNTIYF. DNA of the CDR3: TGTGCCAGCAGCCAAGATACAGGGCATCTCTCTGGAAACACCATATATTTT.

The V gene is TRBV19, the J gene TRBJ2-7; 11 nucleotides line up with TRBD2. CDR1 and CDR2 from the germline V gene are LNHDA and SQIVND (reference sequence). This CDR3 spans 18 amino acids. Germline trimming cut 6 bases from V and 0 bases from J; bases unmatched to any gene: 13. In nucleotides, the CDR3 is TGTGCCAGTAGAGCCGGGACTAGCGGTCTATCTAGCTCCTACGAGCAGTACTTC. Protein product: CASRAGTSGLSSSYEQYF. The whole variable domain, remainder taken from reference TRBV19 and TRBJ2-7, is DGGITQSPKYLFRKEGQNVTLSCEQNLNHDAMYWYRQDPGQGLRLIYYSQIVNDFQKGDIAEGYSVSREKKESFPLTVTSAQKNPTAFYLCASRAGTSGLSSSYEQYFGPGTRLTVT.

The gene calls are TRBV6-6 and TRBJ2-2, with 7 bases identical to TRBD1. There are 15 residues in the CDR3. V was clipped by 6 bases and J by 5 bases; unmatched bases: 9. Germline-derived CDR1 and CDR2 are MNHNY and SVGAGI (reference sequence). CDR3 nucleotides: TGTGCCAGCAGAAGAATTGAGGGGGCGACCGGGGAGCTGTTTTTT. Translating gives CASRRIEGATGELFF.

The chain uses TRBV5-1 and TRBJ1-1, with D unresolved. Trimming shortened V by 1 base and J by 3 bases, and 10 bases separated the two germline ends. Per the germline V gene, CDR1 is SGHRS and CDR2 is YFSETQ. This CDR3 region has 14 residues. CDR3 residues: CASSLFLADTEAFF. The CDR3 DNA sequence: TGCGCCAGCAGCTTGTTCTTAGCGGACACTGAAGCTTTCTTT. The full variable domain, with the rest looked up from reference TRBV5-1 and TRBJ1-1, is KAGVTQTPRYLIKTRGQQVTLSCSPISGHRSVSWYQQTPGQGLQFLFEYFSETQRNKGNFPGRFSGRQFSNSRSEMNVSTLELGDSALYLCASSLFLADTEAFFGQGTRLTVV.